Detailed here is one T cell receptor beta chain. Sequencing was performed with immunoSEQ multiplex PCR; in TCRdb, only in-frame clones are kept and a portion is missing. The sample shows fewer than 120,000 clones, around 89% of them seen only once. The record originates from a study of control samples from healthy donors and cancer patients. The specimen was PBMCs. This clonotype was sampled from a woman aged 55-69 years with lung cancer.

The chain's CDR3 is CASSLGVWSSNQPQHF. The CDR3 bases are TGTGCCAGCAGCTTGGGGGTTTGGAGTAGCAATCAGCCCCAGCATTTT. The chain employs TRBV5-6 and TRBJ1-5, with D unclear. V was trimmed by 0 bases and J by 0 bases, leaving 10 bases between them. Germline V CDR1 and CDR2: SGHDT, YYEEEE. The CDR3 sequence is 16 residues long.